Each of the 4 T cell receptor beta chains below was sequenced from the same sample in a study of PD-1 blockade in classical Hodgkin lymphoma. Some clones are missing from TCRdb's copy, which holds only in-frame ones; the method was immunoSEQ multiplex PCR. The sample holds 90,000 to 100,000 clones, roughly 90% seen once. Relapses following autologous stem cell transplantation were seen in all patients, with brentuximab vedotin exposure varying. The sample consisted of peripheral blood mononuclear cells (PBMCs), taken at baseline. Receptors originate from a human donor with classical Hodgkin lymphoma.

The chain recombines TRBV7-8 with TRBJ2-7; 8 nucleotides agree with TRBD1. V trimming: 5 bases; J trimming: 2 bases; junction bases outside the gene matches: 8. Germline CDR1 SGHVS, CDR2 FQNEAQ. This CDR3 region has 15 residues. CDR3: CASSARDRPTYEQYF. In DNA form, the CDR3 reads TGTGCCAGCAGCGCGAGGGACAGGCCTACCTACGAGCAGTACTTC.

The chain recombines TRBV4-2 with TRBJ2-2, with TRBD2 identical over 7 bases. The germline gives CDR1 LGHNA, CDR2 YNFKEQ. There are 14 residues in the CDR3. The junction had 8 bases not matched to a gene; V was cut back by 7 bases and J by 6 bases. The CDR3 DNA reads TGTGCCAGCAAAGAATCGGGGGGACCCGGGGAGCTGTTTTTT. It is translated as CASKESGGPGELFF.

V and J are TRBV7-2 and TRBJ2-7, with TRBD2 matching over 10 bases. Unmatched junction bases numbered 13, after V lost 5 bases and J lost 0 bases. CDR1 is SGHTA, CDR2 FQGNSA, per germline. The CDR3 is made up of 18 amino acids. The CDR3 nucleotides read TGTGCCAGCAGCAAGAGGGTTCCGGGACTAGCGAGCTCCTACGAGCAGTACTTC. Amino acids: CASSKRVPGLASSYEQYF.

The chain has TRBV25-1 and TRBJ2-1, with D perhaps matching TRBD1 or TRBD2 (5 bases each). Trimming took 8 bases from V and 2 from J, leaving 19 bases between them. This CDR3 is 16 amino acids long. From germline, CDR1 is MGHDK and CDR2 SYGVNS. The CDR3 sequence: CASGGSGRRAYNEQFF. The CDR3 DNA reads as TGTGCCAGCGGCGGGTCGGGGCGGCGTGCCTACAATGAGCAGTTCTTC.